Presented here are 20 T cell receptor beta chains from one specimen sequenced in a study of blood T cell repertoires in COVID-19. Using immunoSEQ multiplex PCR, the repertoire was profiled, and TCRdb retains in-frame clones only, with some absent. The sample gives roughly 200,000 clones, around 80% of which show up once; roughly 12% is in the top ten. Sequencing input: peripheral blood. The receptors derive from a woman over 75 with COVID-19, enrolled during active disease.

The chain has TRBV5-4 and TRBJ2-3; D is unresolved. The germline gives CDR1 SGHNT, CDR2 YYREEE (reference sequence). The ends were cut back, 1 base at V and 5 bases at J, with 5 bases in the middle. CDR3 size: 12 residues. As DNA, the CDR3 is TGTGCCAGCAGCTTGTTCGGAGATACGCAGTATTTT. Its translation: CASSLFGDTQYF.

The chain uses TRBV7-9 and TRBJ1-1, with 11 bases aligning to TRBD1. The CDR3 loop spans 15 amino acids. The junction had 8 bases not matched to a gene; V was cut back by 5 bases and J by 6 bases. Looked up from germline, CDR1 is SEHNR and CDR2 is FQNEAQ (reference sequence). CDR3 coding DNA: TGTGCCAGCAGCCACGGACAGGGGGCTATTGCTGAAGCTTTCTTT. Amino acids: CASSHGQGAIAEAFF.

CDR3 in amino acids: CATSDPVLTGDISDTQYF. For the CDR3, the DNA is TGTGCCACCAGTGACCCTGTGCTCACAGGGGACATCAGCGATACGCAGTATTTT. The chain has TRBV24-1 and TRBJ2-3; 7 bases fit TRBD1. Trimming at V came to 4 bases and at J to 6 bases, leaving 18 bases not matched to a gene. Germline assignment: CDR1 KGHDR and CDR2 SFDVKD. The CDR3 spans 18 residues.

The chain employs TRBV9 and TRBJ2-7; D possibly corresponds to TRBD1 (5 bases). The germline gives CDR1 SGDLS, CDR2 YYNGEE. Trimming removed 3 bases from V and 2 bases from J, with 15 bases in between. This CDR3 is built from 15 residues. The CDR3, as DNA: TGTGCCAGCAGCGGCGGTGTGGGGCACCCCTACGAGCAGTACTTC. Protein product: CASSGGVGHPYEQYF.

The chain uses TRBV2 and TRBJ2-2; 11 bases agree with TRBD2. Losses at the gene ends were 1 base for V and 8 bases for J; bases not matched to a gene: 6. Germline lookup yields CDR1 SNHLY and CDR2 FYNNEI. The CDR3 extends over 16 amino acids. This chain's CDR3 is CASSEETSGIVGELFF. Here the CDR3 DNA reads TGTGCCAGCAGTGAAGAGACTAGCGGGATAGTTGGGGAGCTGTTTTTT.

On this clone itself: The same CDR3 can be traced to other DNA sequences in this sample. V is TRBV5-1 and J is TRBJ2-1; 14 bases are a match to TRBD2. V gave up 4 bases and J gave up 4 bases; unmatched junction bases: 1. The CDR3 totals 15 residues. The germline V gene encodes CDR1 SGHRS and CDR2 YFSETQ. In DNA, the CDR3 is TGCGCCAGCAGCAGGACTAGCGGGGGGTACAATGAGCAGTTCTTC. It yields the protein CASSRTSGGYNEQFF.

This chain connects TRBV5-6 to TRBJ2-5; possibly TRBD1 for D (6 bases). V lost 4 bases and J lost 1, with 8 bases in between. Germline V gene sequence: CDR1 SGHDT, CDR2 YYEEEE. The CDR3 is 13 residues long. CDR3 DNA sequence: TGTGCCAGCAGCGCACAGGGCCAAGAGACCCAGTACTTC. It yields the protein CASSAQGQETQYF.

This rearrangement joins TRBV28 to TRBJ2-1; the match to TRBD2 covers 11 bases. V lost 7 bases, J lost 5 bases, and 4 bases stayed unmatched. The CDR3 has 14 amino acids. Germline CDR1 and CDR2: MDHEN and SYDVKM. CDR3 sequence (DNA): TGTGCCAGCATTACGGGACTAGCGGACAATGAGCAGTTCTTC. This gives the protein CASITGLADNEQFF. The entire variable domain, with the rest obtained from reference TRBV28 and TRBJ2-1, is as follows: DVKVTQSSRYLVKRTGEKVFLECVQDMDHENMFWYRQDPGLGLRLIYFSYDVKMKEKGDIPEGYSVSREKKERFSLILESASTNQTSMYLCASITGLADNEQFFGPGTRLTVL.

The genes are TRBV10-1 and TRBJ1-2, with no clear D. CDR3 length: 15 residues. Trimming left V 6 bases short and J 4 bases short, with 18 bases between. CDR1 WNHNN and CDR2 SYGVQD come from the germline V gene (reference sequence). CDR3 coding DNA: TGCGCCAGCAGAATGGGGAGGGCATGGGTCTATGGCTACACCTTC. Its protein product is CASRMGRAWVYGYTF.

The rearrangement uses TRBV19 and TRBJ1-2, with 12 bases matching TRBD1. The CDR3 is 17 residues long. Germline assignment: CDR1 LNHDA and CDR2 SQIVND (reference sequence). Trimming took 5 bases from V and 2 from J; bases not matched to a gene: 9. In nucleotides, the CDR3 is TGTGCCAGTAGTGTCCCGGGACAGGGGGCCTCCAACTATGGCTACACCTTC. Amino acids: CASSVPGQGASNYGYTF.

The V and J genes are TRBV19 and TRBJ1-5; TRBD1 matches at 8 bases. The CDR3 contains 14 residues. J gave up 5 bases and V 7 bases, and 7 bases lay outside the gene matches. The germline V gene encodes CDR1 LNHDA and CDR2 SQIVND (reference sequence). The CDR3, as DNA: TGTGCCAGTACCCCGGACAGGGTGGATCAGCCCCAGCATTTT. Translating it yields CASTPDRVDQPQHF.

The CDR3, as DNA: TGTGCCAGCAGCTTACTCAGTTCCTCCTTTTCAACTTTCTTT. Protein sequence: CASSLLSSSFSTFF. The rearrangement uses TRBV11-3 and TRBJ1-1; D not resolved. V was shortened by 2 bases and J by 12 bases, with 19 bases between the two germline ends. From germline, CDR1 is SGHNT and CDR2 YENEEA. This CDR3 is built from 14 residues.

The V and J genes are TRBV11-2 and TRBJ2-7; 9 bases are shared with TRBD2. The CDR3 length is 14 residues. The J segment lost 4 bases and the V segment lost 1 base, leaving 2 bases of the junction unmatched. Germline CDR1 SGHAT, CDR2 FQNNGV. The CDR3 nucleotides read TGTGCCAGCAGCTTAGCTAGCGGGAAATACGAGCAGTACTTC. Its protein product is CASSLASGKYEQYF.

J is TRBJ1-1 and V is TRBV30; tentatively, D is TRBD1 (5 bases). This CDR3 contains 12 residues. The V end was cut by 3 bases, the J end by 3 bases, with 8 bases between. CDR1 is GTSNPN, CDR2 SVGIG, per germline (reference sequence). CDR3 nucleotide sequence: TGTGCCTGGAGGTCAGGGTACACTGAAGCTTTCTTT. As protein: CAWRSGYTEAFF.

The chain couples TRBV5-1 to TRBJ2-7, with TRBD2 matching 14 bases. V shed 2 bases and J 5 bases; nucleotides not matched to a gene: 6. This CDR3 comprises 16 residues. Germline V CDR1 and CDR2: SGHRS, YFSETQ. Here the CDR3 DNA reads TGCGCCAGCAGCTTCGGACTAGCGGGAGGTAGGGACGAGCAGTACTTC. This sequence encodes CASSFGLAGGRDEQYF.

This chain uses TRBV24-1 with TRBJ2-7, with TRBD1 matching 7 bases. Germline lookup yields CDR1 KGHDR and CDR2 SFDVKD. The CDR3 consists of 13 residues. The J segment lost 5 bases and the V segment lost 2 bases, leaving 2 bases of the junction unmatched. The CDR3 spells CATSDYGTDEQYF. The CDR3 DNA is TGTGCCACCAGTGATTACGGGACAGACGAGCAGTACTTC.

This clone was seen just once. This chain uses TRBV27 with TRBJ1-5, with D unresolved. The V gene lost 1 base and the J gene lost 2 bases, with 3 bases spanning the gap. This CDR3 region has 13 residues. Germline loops: CDR1 MNHEY, CDR2 SMNVEV (reference sequence). CDR3 region: CASSLFGNQPQHF. The DNA for the CDR3 is TGTGCCAGCAGTTTATTCGGCAATCAGCCCCAGCATTTT.

The gene calls are TRBV4-3 and TRBJ1-6; TRBD1 matches 7 bases. CDR3 length equals 15 residues. V trimming: 4 bases; J trimming: 7 bases; junction bases outside the gene matches: 7. Germline values: CDR1 LGHNA, CDR2 YSLEER. In nucleotides, the CDR3 is TGCGCCAGCAGCCGACGGACAGGATGGAATTCACCCCTCCACTTT. Translated, it gives CASSRRTGWNSPLHF.

V and J are TRBV3-1 (or the pseudogene TRBV3-2) and TRBJ1-1; possible D gene TRBD1, 5 bases. CDR1 and CDR2 (germline): LGHDT, YNNKEL (reference sequence). V lost 2 bases and J 4 bases, leaving 11 bases between the germline ends. This CDR3 has 14 residues. CDR3 in amino acids: CASSQRGLGTEAFF. CDR3 sequence (DNA): TGTGCCAGCAGCCAAAGGGGCTTGGGCACTGAAGCTTTCTTT.

The chain uses TRBV7-9 and TRBJ2-5, with TRBD2 matching over 9 bases. J was trimmed by 5 bases and V by 3 bases; bases with no gene match: 10. The germline CDR1 and CDR2 sequences are SEHNR and FQNEAQ (reference sequence). CDR3 length: 16 residues. DNA for the CDR3: TGTGCCAGCAGCTTTGGTAGCGGGGGCCGGGGGGAGACCCAGTACTTC. This sequence encodes CASSFGSGGRGETQYF.